The 8 T cell receptor beta chains reported below all come from one sample, sequenced in a study of cytomegalovirus exposure and HLA in healthy donors. PCR involved 60 Vbeta and 13 Jbeta primers. Sequenced by immunoSEQ multiplex PCR; TCRdb stores in-frame clones only, minus some. In total, the table holds 100,000 to 150,000 clones. The sample comprised PBMCs. The source of these receptors is a woman in her 40s in good health and CMV-seropositive.

This sequence joins TRBV19 and TRBJ2-7, with D possibly matching TRBD2 (5 bases). V dropped 3 bases and J dropped 0 bases, with 9 bases sitting between them. Germline CDR1 reads LNHDA; CDR2 reads SQIVND (reference sequence). The CDR3 contains 14 residues. Here the CDR3 DNA reads TGTGCCAGTAGTATCGCGGGTAGCTCCTACGAGCAGTACTTC. Protein sequence: CASSIAGSSYEQYF.

The chain links TRBV5-1 to TRBJ1-6; perhaps TRBD1 as D (5 bases). CDR1 and CDR2 from the germline V gene are SGHRS and YFSETQ. V was clipped by 5 bases and J by 8 bases, with 14 bases between them. There are 14 residues in the CDR3. CDR3 nucleotides: TGCGCCAGCAGTCAGGGTAGGAGTGATTCACCCCTCCACTTT. Its translation is CASSQGRSDSPLHF.

The chain couples TRBV19 to TRBJ2-7, with D perhaps TRBD2 (6 bases). The CDR3 is 15 amino acids. Germline loops: CDR1 LNHDA, CDR2 SQIVND (reference sequence). Trimming took off 0 bases at V and 4 bases at J, with 13 bases between the two ends. In DNA form, the CDR3 reads TGTGCCAGTAGTATAGATCGGGTAGCGGCATACGAGCAGTACTTC. Translating gives CASSIDRVAAYEQYF.

V gene TRBV5-5 combines with J gene TRBJ2-5; maybe TRBD2 (6 bases). Germline CDR1 is SGHKS and CDR2 is YYEKEE (reference sequence). The V gene lost 3 bases and the J gene lost 6 bases, with 18 bases spanning the gap. There are 15 residues in the CDR3. For the CDR3, the DNA is TGTGCCAGCAGCTACCCCTCGGAGGGACGCAAGACCCAGTACTTC. Protein sequence: CASSYPSEGRKTQYF.

The chain has TRBV9 and TRBJ2-5; 7 nucleotides align to TRBD1. Germline V CDR1 and CDR2: SGDLS, YYNGEE. CDR3 length: 15 residues. Trimming at V came to 0 bases and at J to 5 bases, leaving 7 bases not matched to a gene. DNA for the CDR3: TGTGCCAGCAGCGTAGACCACAGGGGAACGGAGACCCAGTACTTC. Translated, it gives CASSVDHRGTETQYF. The variable domain in full, completed from reference TRBV9 and TRBJ2-5, reads DSGVTQTPKHLITATGQRVTLRCSPRSGDLSVYWYQQSLDQGLQFLIQYYNGEERAKGNILERFSAQQFPDLHSELNLSSLELGDSALYFCASSVDHRGTETQYFGPGTRLLVL.

The rearrangement links TRBV28 to TRBJ1-4, with D perhaps TRBD1 (5 bases). Germline CDR1 and CDR2: MDHEN and SYDVKM. CDR3 length: 15 residues. V was cut by 3 bases and J by 4 bases, with 12 bases left in between. The CDR3 nucleotides are TGTGCCAGCAGTTTTGTTGGGGACTTTAATGAAAAACTGTTTTTT. It encodes CASSFVGDFNEKLFF.

The rearrangement joins TRBV7-9 to TRBJ1-4; tentative D call: TRBD1 (5 bases). The V end was cut by 3 bases, the J end by 5 bases, with 10 bases between. CDR3 length: 14 residues. In germline, CDR1 is SEHNR, CDR2 FQNEAQ (reference sequence). DNA of the CDR3: TGTGCCAGCAGCTTGTCAGGGCTCAATGAAAAACTGTTTTTT. Translated: CASSLSGLNEKLFF.

The rearrangement joins TRBV5-4 to TRBJ2-1; TRBD1 agrees at 9 bases. CDR1 and CDR2 (germline): SGHNT, YYREEE (reference sequence). With 0 bases clipped from V and 9 bases from J, the junction kept 4 bases outside the gene matches. CDR3 length: 14 amino acids. CDR3 sequence reads: CASSLDRGQGEQFF. The DNA of the CDR3 is TGTGCCAGCAGCTTGGACAGGGGGCAGGGTGAGCAGTTCTTC.